Below, one TCR beta chain is given with its context. The target antigen is unknown. These data are taken from a study of T cell responses to AZD1222 COVID-19 vaccine. In the study overall: Investigators merged groups given second doses at roughly 4 or roughly 12 weeks. Broader study findings: Donors were largely white British and mainly female; clonal diversity was possibly underestimated. Baseline seropositives among AZD1222 recipients totaled only five or six. The study sampled repertoires only after the peak T cell response.

The data were produced by immunoSEQ multiplex PCR, yet TCRdb's version contains in-frame clones alone and is incomplete. The sample lists some 61,000 clones, more than 75% occurring once. From germline, CDR1 is GTSNPN and CDR2 SVGIG (reference sequence). Trimming took off 0 bases at V and 10 bases at J, with 9 bases between the two ends. This CDR3 is built from 11 residues. The sample here was peripheral blood, taken on day 0 of AZD1222 vaccination. The TCR sequence derives from an adult in good health. V and J are TRBV30 and TRBJ1-1; no reliable D call. CDR3 sequence: CAWSVGGRAFF. In DNA, the CDR3 is TGTGCCTGGAGTGTGGGCGGGCGAGCTTTCTTT.